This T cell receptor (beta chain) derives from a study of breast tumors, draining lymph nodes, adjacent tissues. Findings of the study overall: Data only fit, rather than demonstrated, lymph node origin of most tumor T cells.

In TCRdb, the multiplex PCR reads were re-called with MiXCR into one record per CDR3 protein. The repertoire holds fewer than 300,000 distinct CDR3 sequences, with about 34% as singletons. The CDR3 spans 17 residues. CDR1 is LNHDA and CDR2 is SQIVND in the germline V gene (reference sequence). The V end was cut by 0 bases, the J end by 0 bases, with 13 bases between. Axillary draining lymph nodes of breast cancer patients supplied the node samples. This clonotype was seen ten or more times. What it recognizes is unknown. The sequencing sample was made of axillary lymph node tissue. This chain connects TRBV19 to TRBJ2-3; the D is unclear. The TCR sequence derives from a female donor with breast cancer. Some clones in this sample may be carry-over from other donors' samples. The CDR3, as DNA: TGTGCCAGTAGTATAGATTGGGGATTCGCTAGCACAGATACGCAGTATTTT. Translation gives CASSIDWGFASTDTQYF.